This T cell receptor beta chain is from a study of pediatric ulcerative colitis. Whole-study findings and limits: A couple of rectal clonotypes were found only in ulcerative colitis patients, all of them. Repertoires came from total lymphocyte DNA, so rare subsets like regulatory T cells may be missed.

The V gene's germline CDR1 is GTSNPN and CDR2 SVGIG (reference sequence). The CDR3 is 14 residues long. Trimming removed 2 bases from V and 1 base from J, with 8 bases in between. The survey-level immunoSEQ assay was used. Data came from immunoSEQ multiplex PCR; TCRdb stores just in-frame clones and leaves some out. The sample holds 20,000 to 25,000 clones, 55% to 75% seen once. Rectal tissue came from one to two pinch biopsies taken at colonoscopy. This clone occurred a few times. Its antigen is unknown. The receptor comes from a boy younger than 18 with severe ulcerative colitis. The genes are TRBV30 and TRBJ2-2; the D gene is possibly TRBD1 (5 bases). The sample was gut tissue. CDR3 loop: CAWSYGQNTGELFF. The CDR3 nucleotides read TGTGCCTGGAGTTACGGACAGAACACCGGGGAGCTGTTTTTT.